Following are 15 T cell receptor beta chains from one sample sequenced in a study of blood T cell repertoires in COVID-19. Sequenced by immunoSEQ multiplex PCR; TCRdb stores in-frame clones only, minus some. The sample shows roughly 290,000 clones, approximately 85% of them seen only once. The material sequenced was peripheral blood. These receptors were taken from a human donor with COVID-19, enrolled during active disease. The donor label of this sample is uncertain.

This chain joins TRBV3-1 (or the pseudogene TRBV3-2) and TRBJ1-1, with 10 bases fitting TRBD1. Germline trimming cut 4 bases from V and 4 bases from J; bases unmatched to any gene: 27. Looked up from germline, CDR1 is LGHDT and CDR2 is YNNKEL (reference sequence). This CDR3 has 22 residues. The CDR3 coding sequence is TGTGCCAGCAGCCCCAAGCCCAAGCCGACGGGGACAGGGGTCCGCTTTTTCACTGAAGCTTTCTTT. Translating gives CASSPKPKPTGTGVRFFTEAFF.

The genes are TRBV6-2 or TRBV6-3 and TRBJ2-3; 7 nucleotides align to TRBD2. The length of the CDR3 is 17 residues. V was clipped by 2 bases and J by 2 bases; unmatched bases: 10. Germline assignment: CDR1 MNHEY and CDR2 SVGEGT. DNA for the CDR3: TGTGCCAGCAGTTACGCCCAACCAGCGGGGCCCACAGATACGCAGTATTTT. Its protein is CASSYAQPAGPTDTQYF.

The chain links TRBV6-1 to TRBJ1-3, with D hard to call. The CDR3 has 18 amino acids. CDR1 is MNHNS, CDR2 SASEGT, per germline. Trimming took 4 bases from V and 0 from J, leaving 19 bases between them. The CDR3 sequence is CASSARLYASNSGNTIYF. The DNA for the CDR3 is TGTGCCAGCAGTGCCCGTCTGTACGCTTCTAACTCTGGAAACACCATATATTTT.

In DNA, the CDR3 is TGTGCCAGCAGCTTAGGTGGGACTACAAATTCACCCCTCCACTTT. Amino acid sequence: CASSLGGTTNSPLHF. This sequence joins TRBV7-2 and TRBJ1-6; D perhaps matches TRBD1 (5 bases). There are 15 residues in the CDR3. V was trimmed by 1 base and J by 7 bases, leaving 11 bases between them. Looked up from germline, CDR1 is SGHTA and CDR2 is FQGNSA.

The V gene is TRBV2, the J gene TRBJ2-1; tentatively, D is TRBD2 (6 bases). V shed 8 bases and J shed 0 bases, with 14 bases lying between them. Per the germline V gene, CDR1 is SNHLY and CDR2 is FYNNEI. This CDR3 comprises 15 residues. CDR3 residues: CASQPGRHSYNEQFF. CDR3 in DNA: TGTGCCAGCCAACCCGGGAGACACTCCTACAATGAGCAGTTCTTC.

V is TRBV5-1 and J is TRBJ2-2, with 9 bases identical to TRBD1. The V segment lost 2 bases and the J segment 6 bases; nucleotides outside the gene matches: 5. The germline V gene encodes CDR1 SGHRS and CDR2 YFSETQ. The CDR3 runs to 15 residues. Here the CDR3 reads CASSFTGGAAGELFF. The CDR3 nucleotides are TGCGCCAGCAGCTTTACAGGGGGCGCGGCCGGGGAGCTGTTTTTT.

The chain employs TRBV14 and TRBJ1-3; TRBD1 is a possible D gene (5 bases). The CDR3 covers 18 residues. Germline loops: CDR1 SGHDN, CDR2 FVKESK. Trimming stripped 4 bases from V and 0 bases from J, with 19 bases between. CDR3 sequence reads: CASSPLGLGTGSGNTIYF. In nucleotides, the CDR3 is TGTGCCAGCAGCCCCCTAGGTCTGGGTACAGGCTCTGGAAACACCATATATTTT.

The table lists this clone with a count of one. The V gene is TRBV27, the J gene TRBJ1-1; TRBD1 aligns across 7 bases. The CDR3 spans 15 residues. Unmatched junction bases numbered 5, after V lost 4 bases and J lost 0 bases. The germline CDR1 and CDR2 sequences are MNHEY and SMNVEV (reference sequence). CDR3 in amino acids: CASSSPGQMNTEAFF. Here the CDR3 DNA reads TGTGCCAGCAGTTCTCCGGGACAGATGAACACTGAAGCTTTCTTT.

The chain recombines TRBV5-4 with TRBJ1-3; no definite D call. The CDR3 has 14 amino acids. The V gene's germline CDR1 is SGHNT and CDR2 YYREEE (reference sequence). Between the trimmed V and J ends, which lost 4 bases and 0 bases, there was a span of 8 bases. The DNA for the CDR3 is TGTGCCAGCAGCCGAGGACTCTCTGGAAACACCATATATTTT. This sequence encodes CASSRGLSGNTIYF.

The J gene is TRBJ2-7, the V gene TRBV2; D possibly corresponds to TRBD1 (5 bases). Germline-derived CDR1 and CDR2 are SNHLY and FYNNEI. V was trimmed by 0 bases and J by 3 bases, leaving 6 bases between them. This CDR3 is built from 13 residues. Here the CDR3 reads CASSEADSYEQYF. Here the CDR3 DNA reads TGTGCCAGCAGTGAAGCCGACAGCTACGAGCAGTACTTC.

The chain uses TRBV11-2 and TRBJ1-5, with D hard to call. The V gene's germline CDR1 is SGHAT and CDR2 FQNNGV. Trimming took off 0 bases at V and 7 bases at J, with 13 bases between the two ends. The CDR3 runs to 15 residues. CDR3 coding DNA: TGTGCCAGCAGCTTAGATTACGGCGGTGGGCAGCCCCAGCATTTT. Translating gives CASSLDYGGGQPQHF.

The gene calls are TRBV12-3 or TRBV12-4 and TRBJ2-7; 8 bases line up with TRBD1. V dropped 4 bases and J dropped 5; count of bases not matched to a gene: 1. This CDR3 is built from 12 residues. The CDR3 nucleotides are TGTGCCAGCAGTTCGGACAGGGACGAGCAGTACTTC. Its protein product is CASSSDRDEQYF.

The chain uses TRBV6-5 and TRBJ2-2; 8 bases agree with TRBD2. In germline, CDR1 is MNHEY, CDR2 SVGAGI. V lost 3 bases and J lost 5; bases outside the gene matches: 8. CDR3 length: 16 residues. This CDR3 reads CASSYEAGVQTGELFF. The CDR3 bases are TGTGCCAGCAGTTATGAAGCGGGAGTGCAGACCGGGGAGCTGTTTTTT.

The chain joins TRBV11-3 to TRBJ2-2, with 12 bases that match TRBD2. CDR3 length: 19 amino acids. Germline V lookup: CDR1 SGHNT, CDR2 YENEEA. The V gene end was trimmed by 5 bases and the J gene end by 2 bases; junction bases not matched to a gene: 12. The CDR3 loop reads CASSLSGLGLAGNTGELFF. The CDR3 DNA reads TGTGCCAGCAGCCTCTCGGGACTTGGACTAGCGGGAAACACCGGGGAGCTGTTTTTT. Based on the CDR3 plus reference TRBV11-3 and TRBJ2-2, the full variable domain is EAGVVQSPRYKIIEKKQPVAFWCNPISGHNTLYWYLQNLGQGPELLIRYENEEAVDDSQLPKDRFSAERLKGVDSTLKIQPAELGDSAVYLCASSLSGLGLAGNTGELFFGEGSRLTVL.

This chain uses TRBV7-9 with TRBJ1-2; 8 positions agree with TRBD1. With 5 bases clipped from V and 7 bases from J, the junction kept 9 bases outside the gene matches. The CDR3 is made up of 14 amino acids. Germline CDR1 SEHNR, CDR2 FQNEAQ (reference sequence). This chain's CDR3 is CASSIGQGTGGYTF. Written as DNA, the CDR3 is TGTGCCAGCAGCATAGGACAGGGTACGGGTGGCTACACCTTC.